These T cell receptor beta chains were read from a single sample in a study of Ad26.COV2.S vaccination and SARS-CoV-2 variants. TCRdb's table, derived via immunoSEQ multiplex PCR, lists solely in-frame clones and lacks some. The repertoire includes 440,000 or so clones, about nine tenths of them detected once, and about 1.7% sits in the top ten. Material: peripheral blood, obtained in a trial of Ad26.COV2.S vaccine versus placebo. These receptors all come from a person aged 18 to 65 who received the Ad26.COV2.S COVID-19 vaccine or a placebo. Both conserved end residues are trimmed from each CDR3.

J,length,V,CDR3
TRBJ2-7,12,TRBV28,ASSFPASAYEQY
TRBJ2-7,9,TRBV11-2,ASSLTSEQY
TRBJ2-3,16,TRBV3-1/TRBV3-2,ASSQRVLGRGSTDTQY
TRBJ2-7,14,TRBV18,ASSPLSRGDSYEQY
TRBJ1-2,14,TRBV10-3,AISATLGQGAKGYT
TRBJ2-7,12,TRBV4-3,ASSQTTGSYEQY
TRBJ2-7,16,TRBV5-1,ASSPGLAGTQSSYEQY
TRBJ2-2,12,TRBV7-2,ASSPETGIGELF
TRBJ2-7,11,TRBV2,ASSIGTNMKEY
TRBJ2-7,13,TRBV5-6,ASSPRGARHYEQY
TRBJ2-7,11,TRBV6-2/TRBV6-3,ASSPPGSYEQY
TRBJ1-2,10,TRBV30,AWSGTGDGYT
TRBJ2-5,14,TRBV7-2,ASSLDWTGTEPTQY
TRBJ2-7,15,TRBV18,ASSPSLGQGVSYEQY
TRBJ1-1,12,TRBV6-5,ASRKTGANTEAF
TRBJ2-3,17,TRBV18,ASSPPAFSRTEGTDTQY
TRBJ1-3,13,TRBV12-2,ASRFDQGARNTIY